This TCR beta chain emerged from a study of blood T cell repertoires in COVID-19. Participants were aged about 18 to 89 years, lived in 25 or so US areas, and enrolled virtually. Before being deemed recovered, Cohort 3 donors had two negative PCRs, clearance, or symptom resolution. There are 14 residues in the CDR3. Germline V gene lookup returns CDR1 SQVTM and CDR2 ANQGSEA. With V trimmed by 6 bases and J by 5 bases, 7 bases remained unmatched. The table came from immunoSEQ multiplex PCR; TCRdb's copy has only in-frame clones and leaves some out. The repertoire holds roughly 330,000 clones, with 75% to 90% as singletons.

This receptor was obtained from a man aged 30 to 45 who had recovered from COVID-19. Sequencing was carried out using PBMCs or T cells enriched from blood (not recorded which). The chain has TRBV29-1 and TRBJ2-7; 13 nucleotides agree with TRBD2. CDR3 DNA: TGCAGCGTATCCCCGGGACTAGCGGGGAACGAGCAGTACTTC. Encoded protein: CSVSPGLAGNEQYF.